This T cell receptor beta chain was identified during a study of OX40 agonist ivuxolimab in advanced cancers. Study information: Ivuxolimab, an antibody that agonizes OX40 (CD134), was administered to the patients. Study-wide points: Mean expanded clone counts were higher in CD8+ than CD4+ T cells.

The protocol was immunoSEQ multiplex PCR, while the TCRdb copy is restricted to in-frame clones and leaves out a portion. The sample carries 55,000 to 85,000 clones, roughly 85% recorded once. CDR3 size: 14 residues. Germline V gene data show CDR1 as MNHEY and CDR2 as SMNVEV (reference sequence). V shed 5 bases and J 2 bases; nucleotides not matched to a gene: 2. About this clone: Antigen unknown.

Sequences were derived from CD4+ or CD8+ T cells sorted from blood, sampled in a trial of the OX40 agonist ivuxolimab. The chain is built from TRBV27 and TRBJ2-7; 11 nucleotides match TRBD2. This TCR was sampled from an adult with an advanced solid tumor such as melanoma, head and neck, liver or kidney cancer. CDR3 protein: CASSRSGGAYEQYF. The CDR3 nucleotides read TGTGCCAGCAGTCGTAGCGGGGGGGCCTACGAGCAGTACTTC.